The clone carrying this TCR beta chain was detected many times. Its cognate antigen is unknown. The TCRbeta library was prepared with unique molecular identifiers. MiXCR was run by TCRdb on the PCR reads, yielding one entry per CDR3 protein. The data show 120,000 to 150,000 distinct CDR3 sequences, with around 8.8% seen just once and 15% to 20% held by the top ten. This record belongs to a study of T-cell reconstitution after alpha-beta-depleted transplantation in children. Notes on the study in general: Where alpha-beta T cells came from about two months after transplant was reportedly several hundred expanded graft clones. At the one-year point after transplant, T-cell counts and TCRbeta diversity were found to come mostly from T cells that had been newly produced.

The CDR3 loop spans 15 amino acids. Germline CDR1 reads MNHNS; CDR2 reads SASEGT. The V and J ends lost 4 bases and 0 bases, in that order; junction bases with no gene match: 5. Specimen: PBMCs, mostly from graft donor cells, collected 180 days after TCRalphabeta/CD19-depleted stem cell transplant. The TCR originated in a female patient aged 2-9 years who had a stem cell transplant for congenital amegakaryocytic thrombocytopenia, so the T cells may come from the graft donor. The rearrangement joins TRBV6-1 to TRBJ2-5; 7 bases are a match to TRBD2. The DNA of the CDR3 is TGTGCCAGCAGTGTTTCGAGCGGGAACCAAGAGACCCAGTACTTC. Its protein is CASSVSSGNQETQYF.